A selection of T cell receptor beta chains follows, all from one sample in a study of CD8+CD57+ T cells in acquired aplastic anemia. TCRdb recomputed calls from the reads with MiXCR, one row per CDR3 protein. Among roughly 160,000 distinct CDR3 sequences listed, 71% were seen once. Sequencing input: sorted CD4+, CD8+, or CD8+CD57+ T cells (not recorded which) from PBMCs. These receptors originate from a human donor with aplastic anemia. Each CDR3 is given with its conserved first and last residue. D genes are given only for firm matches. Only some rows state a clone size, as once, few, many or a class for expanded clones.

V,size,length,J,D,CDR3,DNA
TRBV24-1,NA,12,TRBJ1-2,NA,CATSEPHPGYTF,TGTGCCACCAGTGAACCGCATCCTGGCTACACCTTC
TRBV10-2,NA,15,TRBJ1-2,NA,CASSESGDYNYGYTF,TGCGCCAGCAGTGAGTCAGGGGACTATAACTATGGCTACACCTTC
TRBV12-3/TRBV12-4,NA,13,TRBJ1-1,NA,CASSFSQNTEAFF,TGTGCCAGCAGTTTTTCCCAGAACACTGAAGCTTTCTTT
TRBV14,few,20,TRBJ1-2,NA,CASSQDLMGSHVVGSDRYTF,TGTGCCAGCAGCCAAGATCTTATGGGCAGCCACGTAGTAGGCTCCGATCGCTACACCTTC
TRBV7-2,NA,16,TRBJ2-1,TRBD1,CASSLVSQGANNEQFF,TGTGCCAGCAGCTTAGTCAGTCAGGGGGCTAACAATGAGCAGTTCTTC
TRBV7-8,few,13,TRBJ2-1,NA,CASSLVRGNEQFF,TGTGCCAGCAGCTTAGTCCGGGGCAATGAGCAGTTCTTC
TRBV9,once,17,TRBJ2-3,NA,CASSRTLSRGLTDTQYF,TGTGCCAGCAGCAGAACCCTCTCCAGGGGTTTGACAGATACGCAGTATTTT
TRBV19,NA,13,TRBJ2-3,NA,CASSLGAWDTQYF,TGTGCCAGTAGTTTAGGGGCTTGGGATACGCAGTATTTT
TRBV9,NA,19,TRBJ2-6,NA,CASSVGPGRGVSGANVLTF,TGTGCCAGCAGCGTAGGCCCGGGACGGGGTGTCTCTGGGGCCAACGTCCTGACTTTC
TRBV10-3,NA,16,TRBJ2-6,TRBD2,CATTAGSPSGANVLTF,TGTGCCACCACAGCGGGATCCCCCTCAGGGGCCAACGTCCTGACTTTC
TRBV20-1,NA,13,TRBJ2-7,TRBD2,CSAPGGVSYEQYF,TGCAGTGCGCCCGGGGGGGTCTCCTACGAGCAGTACTTC
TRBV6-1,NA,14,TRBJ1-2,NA,CATQQHEARDGYTF,TGTGCCACCCAGCAGCACGAGGCCAGGGATGGCTACACCTTC
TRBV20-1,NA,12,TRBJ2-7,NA,CSAFDRPYEQYF,TGCAGTGCTTTTGACAGGCCGTACGAGCAGTACTTC
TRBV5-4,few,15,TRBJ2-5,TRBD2,CASSVTSGSTQTQYF,TGTGCCAGCAGCGTCACTAGCGGGAGTACCCAGACCCAGTACTTC
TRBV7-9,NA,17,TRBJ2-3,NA,CASSLPPGPTDTDTQYF,TGTGCCAGCAGTCTCCCCCCCGGACCGACGGACACAGATACGCAGTATTTT
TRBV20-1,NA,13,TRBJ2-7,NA,CSARAGSTYEQYF,TGCAGTGCTAGAGCCGGCAGTACCTACGAGCAGTACTTC
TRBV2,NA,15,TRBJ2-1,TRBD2,CASSELAGVKNEQFF,TGTGCCAGCAGTGAGCTAGCGGGGGTCAAGAATGAGCAGTTCTTC
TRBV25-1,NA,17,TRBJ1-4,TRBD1,CARPASGQLATNEKLFF,TGTGCCAGGCCCGCTTCGGGACAGCTTGCAACTAATGAAAAACTGTTTTTT
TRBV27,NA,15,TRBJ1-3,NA,CASSLSWAPGNTIYF,TGTGCCAGCAGTTTATCTTGGGCTCCTGGAAACACCATATATTTT
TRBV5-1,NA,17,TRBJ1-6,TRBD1,CASSSSAGGAFNSPLHF,TGCGCCAGCAGCTCGTCGGCAGGGGGCGCGTTTAATTCACCCCTCCACTTT
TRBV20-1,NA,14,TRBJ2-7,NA,CSARGPIGPYEQYF,TGCAGTGCTAGGGGACCTATTGGTCCCTACGAGCAGTACTTC
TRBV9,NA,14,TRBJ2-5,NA,CASSVTSSGETQYF,TGTGCCAGCAGCGTCACTAGCTCCGGCGAGACCCAGTACTTC
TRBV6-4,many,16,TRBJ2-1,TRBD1,CASSGGQASSYNEQFF,TGTGCCAGCAGTGGCGGACAGGCTAGCTCCTACAATGAGCAGTTCTTC
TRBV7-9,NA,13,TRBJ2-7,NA,CASSFSGEDEQYF,TGTGCCAGCAGCTTCTCGGGGGAAGACGAGCAGTACTTC
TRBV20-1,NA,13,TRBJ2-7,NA,CSAASRSSYEQYF,TGCAGTGCCGCTTCGCGCAGCTCCTACGAGCAGTACTTC
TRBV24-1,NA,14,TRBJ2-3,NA,CATSDRGSTDTQYF,TGTGCCACCAGTGACCGGGGAAGCACAGATACGCAGTATTTT
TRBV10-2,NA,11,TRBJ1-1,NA,CASSRQAEAFF,TGCGCCAGCAGTCGACAGGCTGAAGCTTTCTTT
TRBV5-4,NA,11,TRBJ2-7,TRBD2,CAIGGCDEQYF,TGTGCCATCGGGGGGTGCGACGAGCAGTACTTC
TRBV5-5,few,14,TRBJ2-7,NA,CASSEARGPYEQYF,TGTGCCAGCTCCGAGGCGCGGGGTCCCTACGAGCAGTACTTC
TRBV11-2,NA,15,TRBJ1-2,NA,CASSLVLPGTNGYTF,TGTGCCAGCAGCTTAGTCCTCCCAGGGACTAATGGCTACACCTTC
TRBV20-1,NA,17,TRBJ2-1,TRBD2,CSASSQEVAGDHNEQFF,TGCAGTGCCAGCAGCCAAGAAGTAGCGGGGGACCACAATGAGCAGTTCTTC
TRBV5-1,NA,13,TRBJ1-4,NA,CASSLAAYEKLFF,TGCGCCAGCAGCCTGGCTGCGTATGAAAAACTGTTTTTT
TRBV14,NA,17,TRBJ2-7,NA,CASSQERQSGPFYEQYF,TGTGCCAGCAGCCAAGAACGACAGTCGGGCCCATTCTACGAGCAGTACTTC
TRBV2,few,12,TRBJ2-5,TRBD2,CASGGGEETQYF,TGTGCCAGTGGGGGGGGGGAAGAGACCCAGTACTTC
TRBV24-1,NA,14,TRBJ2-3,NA,CATSADDYTDTQYF,TGTGCCACCAGTGCCGACGACTACACAGATACGCAGTATTTT
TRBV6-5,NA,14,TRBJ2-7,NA,CASKAEGGAYEQYF,TGTGCCAGCAAGGCGGAAGGGGGGGCCTACGAGCAGTACTTC
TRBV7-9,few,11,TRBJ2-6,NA,CASPKLGILTF,TGTGCCAGCCCAAAGCTGGGAATCCTGACTTTC
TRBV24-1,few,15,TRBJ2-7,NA,CATSDNSVGGYEQYF,TGTGCCACCAGTGACAACAGCGTTGGGGGATACGAGCAGTACTTC
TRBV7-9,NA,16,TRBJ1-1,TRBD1,CASSLDPGQTNTEAFF,TGTGCCAGCAGCTTAGATCCGGGACAGACAAACACTGAAGCTTTCTTT
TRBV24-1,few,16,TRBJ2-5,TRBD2,CATSDFFSGGGETQYF,TGTGCCACCAGTGATTTTTTTAGCGGGGGCGGGGAGACCCAGTACTTC
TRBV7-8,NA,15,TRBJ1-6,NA,CASSLQQFLNSPLHF,TGTGCCAGCAGCTTGCAACAGTTCCTTAATTCACCCCTCCACTTT
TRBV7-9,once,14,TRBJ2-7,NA,CASSPPPSAVEQYF,TGTGCCAGCAGCCCCCCCCCCTCGGCAGTCGAGCAGTACTTC
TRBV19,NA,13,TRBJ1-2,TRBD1,CASRRQGGYGYTF,TGTGCCAGTAGGCGACAGGGCGGCTATGGCTACACCTTC
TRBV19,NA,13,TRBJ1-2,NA,CASSIQSNYGYTF,TGTGCCAGTAGTATACAGTCGAACTATGGCTACACCTTC
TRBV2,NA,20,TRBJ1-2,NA,CASSPRPLGTSRETNYGYTF,TGTGCCAGCAGTCCAAGACCCTTAGGAACTTCCAGGGAAACTAACTATGGCTACACCTTC
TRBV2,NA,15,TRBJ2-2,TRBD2,CASSETSGTTGELFF,TGTGCCAGCAGTGAGACTAGCGGAACTACCGGGGAGCTGTTTTTT
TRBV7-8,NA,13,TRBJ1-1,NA,CASSLKRDTEAFF,TGTGCCAGCAGCTTAAAGAGGGACACTGAAGCTTTCTTT
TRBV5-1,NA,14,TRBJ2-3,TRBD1,CASSLATGGDTQYF,TGCGCCAGCAGCTTGGCGACAGGGGGAGATACGCAGTATTTT
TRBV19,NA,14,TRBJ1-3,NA,CASSQGGPGNTIYF,TGTGCCAGTAGTCAGGGAGGTCCTGGAAACACCATATATTTT
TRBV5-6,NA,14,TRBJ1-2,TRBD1,CTSSLGQGNYGYTF,TGTACCAGCAGCTTGGGACAGGGTAACTATGGCTACACCTTC
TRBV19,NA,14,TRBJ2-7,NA,CASSIGGRDYEQYF,TGTGCCAGTAGTATAGGTGGCAGGGACTACGAGCAGTACTTC
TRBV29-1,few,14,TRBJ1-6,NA,CSVEWSSYNSPLHF,TGCAGCGTTGAGTGGAGCTCCTATAATTCACCCCTCCACTTT
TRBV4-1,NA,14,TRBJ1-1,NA,CASSQDRPGTEAFF,TGCGCCAGCAGCCAAGATAGGCCGGGAACTGAAGCTTTCTTT